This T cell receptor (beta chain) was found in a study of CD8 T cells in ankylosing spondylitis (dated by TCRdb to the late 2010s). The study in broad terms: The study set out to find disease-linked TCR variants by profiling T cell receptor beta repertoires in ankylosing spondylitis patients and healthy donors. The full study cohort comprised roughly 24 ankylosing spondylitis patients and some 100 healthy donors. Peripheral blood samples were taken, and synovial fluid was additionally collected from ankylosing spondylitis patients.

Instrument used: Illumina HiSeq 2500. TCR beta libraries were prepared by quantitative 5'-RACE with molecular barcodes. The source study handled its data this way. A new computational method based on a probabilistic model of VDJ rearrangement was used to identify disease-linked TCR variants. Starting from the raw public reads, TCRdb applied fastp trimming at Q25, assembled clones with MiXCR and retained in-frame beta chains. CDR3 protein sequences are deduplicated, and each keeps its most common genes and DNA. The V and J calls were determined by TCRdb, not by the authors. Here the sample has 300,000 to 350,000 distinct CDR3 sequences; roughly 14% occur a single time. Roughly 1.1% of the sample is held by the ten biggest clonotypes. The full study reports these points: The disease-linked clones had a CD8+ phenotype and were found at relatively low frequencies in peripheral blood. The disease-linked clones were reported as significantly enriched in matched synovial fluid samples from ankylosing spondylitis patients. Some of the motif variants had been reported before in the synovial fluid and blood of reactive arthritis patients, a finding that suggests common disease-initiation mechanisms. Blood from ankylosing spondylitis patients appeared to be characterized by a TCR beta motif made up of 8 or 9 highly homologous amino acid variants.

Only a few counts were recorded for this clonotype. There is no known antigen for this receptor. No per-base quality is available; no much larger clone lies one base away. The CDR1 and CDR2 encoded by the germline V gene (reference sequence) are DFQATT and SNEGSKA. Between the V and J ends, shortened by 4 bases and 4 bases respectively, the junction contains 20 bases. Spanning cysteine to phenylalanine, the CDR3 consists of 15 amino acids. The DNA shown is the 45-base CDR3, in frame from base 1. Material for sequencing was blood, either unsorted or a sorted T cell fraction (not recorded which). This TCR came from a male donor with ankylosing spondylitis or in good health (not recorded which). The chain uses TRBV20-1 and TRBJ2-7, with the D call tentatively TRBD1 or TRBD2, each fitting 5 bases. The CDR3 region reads CSATVAGDLAYEQYF. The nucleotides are TGCAGTGCTACCGTCGCCGGGGACCTCGCTTACGAGCAGTACTTC.